This TCR beta chain was obtained from a study of T cells after yellow fever vaccination. The CDR3 spans 18 residues. Germline V gives CDR1 PRHDT, CDR2 FYEKMQ (reference sequence). The germline V and J ends were trimmed by 5 bases and 1 base, with 21 bases remaining between them. Of note for this clonotype: The antigen is unknown.

TCRdb processed the 5' RACE reads anew with MiXCR; each CDR3 protein has one entry. The table shows about 230,000 distinct CDR3 sequences, with 5.5% to 8.5% occurring only once. Findings and caveats of the study: The secondary response was weaker, and its peak arrived faster, on day 5 versus 15. The booster saw the reappearance of most primary-vaccination clones (more than 95% CD4, around 88% CD8).

The chain recombines TRBV13 with TRBJ2-1; perhaps TRBD2 as D (6 bases). Sequencing was performed on CD4+ T cells sorted from PBMCs, taken on the day of the yellow fever booster vaccination. The sequence derives from a man aged 25-45 years who received the YFV17D yellow fever vaccine. CDR3 in amino acids: CASSPPSGTPLSYNEQFF. CDR3 DNA: TGTGCCAGCAGCCCTCCCTCCGGGACTCCTCTTTCCTACAATGAGCAGTTCTTC.